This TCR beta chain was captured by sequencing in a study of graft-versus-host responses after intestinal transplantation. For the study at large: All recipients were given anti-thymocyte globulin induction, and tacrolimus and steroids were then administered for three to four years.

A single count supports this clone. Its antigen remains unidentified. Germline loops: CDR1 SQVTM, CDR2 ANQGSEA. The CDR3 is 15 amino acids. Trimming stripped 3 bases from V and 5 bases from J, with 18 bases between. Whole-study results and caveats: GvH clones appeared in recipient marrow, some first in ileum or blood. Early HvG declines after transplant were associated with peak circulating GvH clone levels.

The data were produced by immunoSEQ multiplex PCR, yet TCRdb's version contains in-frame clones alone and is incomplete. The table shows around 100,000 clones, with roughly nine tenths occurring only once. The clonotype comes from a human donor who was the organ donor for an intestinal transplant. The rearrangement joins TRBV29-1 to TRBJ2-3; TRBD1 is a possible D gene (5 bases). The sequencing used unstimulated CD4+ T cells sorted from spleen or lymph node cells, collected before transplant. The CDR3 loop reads CSVDELIRGGDTQYF. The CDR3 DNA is TGCAGCGTTGACGAACTTATTAGGGGCGGAGATACGCAGTATTTT.